The rows below give T cell receptor beta chains drawn from one sample of a study of blood T cell repertoires in COVID-19. Profiling relied on immunoSEQ multiplex PCR, and the TCRdb table lists in-frame clones only, not all of them. The table records 350,000 or so clones, about 90% of them present only once. Sequencing input: peripheral blood. All receptors come from a woman in her twenties or thirties with COVID-19, enrolled during active disease. Each CDR3 is given with its conserved first and last residue. Fields, in order: CDR3 DNA, CDR3 protein, D gene, V gene, clone size, J gene. D genes are given only for firm matches. Size is stated for part of the rows, as once, few or many counts, or as a class when the clone is expanded.

CDR3nt: TGTGCCAGCAGTTACGGCAGGGCCACCGGGGAGCTGTTTTTT
CDR3aa: CASSYGRATGELFF
d_gene: NA
v_gene: TRBV6-6
abundance: NA
j_gene: TRBJ2-2

CDR3nt: TGTGCCAGCAGTTCAAACAGGGGCCACGAGCAGTACTTC
CDR3aa: CASSSNRGHEQYF
d_gene: TRBD1
v_gene: TRBV6-5
abundance: once
j_gene: TRBJ2-7

CDR3nt: TGTGCCATCAGTGGGAGTAACTATGGCTACACCTTC
CDR3aa: CAISGSNYGYTF
d_gene: NA
v_gene: TRBV10-3
abundance: NA
j_gene: TRBJ1-2

CDR3nt: TGTGCCAGCAGGCTCGTGAACGTGGGGGACTGGTTCTTC
CDR3aa: CASRLVNVGDWFF
d_gene: NA
v_gene: TRBV12-3/TRBV12-4
abundance: NA
j_gene: TRBJ2-1

CDR3nt: TGTGCCAGCAGCTCATCGGCCGGGACTAGCGGCTACGAGCAGTACTTC
CDR3aa: CASSSSAGTSGYEQYF
d_gene: TRBD2
v_gene: TRBV7-9
abundance: NA
j_gene: TRBJ2-7

CDR3nt: TGCGCCAGCAGCCGCCCGGGGACTAGCGGGACGTTCGCGAACACCGGGGAGCTGTTTTTT
CDR3aa: CASSRPGTSGTFANTGELFF
d_gene: TRBD2
v_gene: TRBV5-1
abundance: NA
j_gene: TRBJ2-2

CDR3nt: TGCGCCAGCAACCCGACAGGGGGGAACTATGGCTACACCTTC
CDR3aa: CASNPTGGNYGYTF
d_gene: TRBD1
v_gene: TRBV5-1
abundance: few
j_gene: TRBJ1-2

CDR3nt: TGTGCCAGCAGTGGACTACAGGGTTCCCACGAGCAGTACTTC
CDR3aa: CASSGLQGSHEQYF
d_gene: NA
v_gene: TRBV25-1
abundance: NA
j_gene: TRBJ2-7

CDR3nt: TGTGCCAGCAGAATGACAGGGAACGGCTACACCTTC
CDR3aa: CASRMTGNGYTF
d_gene: TRBD1
v_gene: TRBV2
abundance: NA
j_gene: TRBJ1-2

CDR3nt: TGTGCCAGTAGTAGCCGGGGACAGGGAGTCTGGAATGAGCAGTTCTTC
CDR3aa: CASSSRGQGVWNEQFF
d_gene: TRBD1
v_gene: TRBV19
abundance: NA
j_gene: TRBJ2-1